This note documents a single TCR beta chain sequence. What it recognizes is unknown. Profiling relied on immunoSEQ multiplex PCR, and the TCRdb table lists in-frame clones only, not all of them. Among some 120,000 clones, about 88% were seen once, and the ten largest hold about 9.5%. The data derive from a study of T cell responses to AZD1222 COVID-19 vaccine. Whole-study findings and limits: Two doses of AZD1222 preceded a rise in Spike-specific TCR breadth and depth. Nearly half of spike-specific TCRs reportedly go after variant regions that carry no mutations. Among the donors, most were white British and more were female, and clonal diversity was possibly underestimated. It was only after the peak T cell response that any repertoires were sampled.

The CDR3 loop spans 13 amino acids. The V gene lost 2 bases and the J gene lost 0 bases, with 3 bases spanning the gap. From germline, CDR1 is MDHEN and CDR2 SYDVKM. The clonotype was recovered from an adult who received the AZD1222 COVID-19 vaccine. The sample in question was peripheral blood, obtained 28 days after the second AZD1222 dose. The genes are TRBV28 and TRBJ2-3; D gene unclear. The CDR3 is CASSLGSTDTQYF. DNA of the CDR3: TGTGCCAGCAGTTTAGGGAGCACAGATACGCAGTATTTT. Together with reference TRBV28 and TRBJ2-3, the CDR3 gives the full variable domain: DVKVTQSSRYLVKRTGEKVFLECVQDMDHENMFWYRQDPGLGLRLIYFSYDVKMKEKGDIPEGYSVSREKKERFSLILESASTNQTSMYLCASSLGSTDTQYFGPGTRLTVL.